The text below deals with one T cell receptor beta chain. Other DNA variants within this sample encode the same CDR3. This CDR3 has 14 amino acids. Unmatched junction bases numbered 5, after V lost 4 bases and J lost 5 bases. The germline CDR1 and CDR2 sequences are SGHAT and FQNNGV. This entry belongs to a study of blood T cell repertoires in COVID-19. About the study: The study drew acute and convalescent COVID-19 samples from the United States, Italy and Spain. T cells, B-cell-depleted T cells, or PBMCs provided the cDNA or gDNA that served as material.

In the study's own analysis: Scientists estimated how many nucleated cells there were by amplifying reference gene primers. Sequencing was performed with immunoSEQ multiplex PCR; in TCRdb, only in-frame clones are kept and a portion is missing. V, J and clone size are those of that table, while D and trimming were read from the DNA. Of about 78,000 clones in the sample, roughly 86% were seen once. The sequencing sample was made of peripheral blood. The TCR was taken from a man aged 50-60 years with active or convalescent COVID-19. This sequence joins TRBV11-2 and TRBJ1-1, with 9 bases identical to TRBD1. The CDR3 sequence: CASSSGQGNTEAFF. The CDR3 DNA is TGTGCCAGCAGCTCTGGACAGGGGAATACTGAAGCTTTCTTT.